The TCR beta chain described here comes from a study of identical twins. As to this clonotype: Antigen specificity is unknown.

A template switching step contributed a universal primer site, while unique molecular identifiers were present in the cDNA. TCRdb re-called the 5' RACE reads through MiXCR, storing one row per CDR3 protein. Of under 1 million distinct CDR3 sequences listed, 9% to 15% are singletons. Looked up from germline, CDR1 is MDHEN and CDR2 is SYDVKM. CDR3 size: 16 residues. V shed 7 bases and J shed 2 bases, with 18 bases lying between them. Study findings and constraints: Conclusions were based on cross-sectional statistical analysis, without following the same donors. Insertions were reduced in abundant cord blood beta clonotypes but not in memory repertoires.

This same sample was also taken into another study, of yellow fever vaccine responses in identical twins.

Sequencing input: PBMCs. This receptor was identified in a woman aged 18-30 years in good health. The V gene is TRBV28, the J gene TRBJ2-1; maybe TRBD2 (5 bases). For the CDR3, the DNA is TGTGCCAGCATTCCACGTCCCGGGGTACCCTACAATGAGCAGTTCTTC. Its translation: CASIPRPGVPYNEQFF.